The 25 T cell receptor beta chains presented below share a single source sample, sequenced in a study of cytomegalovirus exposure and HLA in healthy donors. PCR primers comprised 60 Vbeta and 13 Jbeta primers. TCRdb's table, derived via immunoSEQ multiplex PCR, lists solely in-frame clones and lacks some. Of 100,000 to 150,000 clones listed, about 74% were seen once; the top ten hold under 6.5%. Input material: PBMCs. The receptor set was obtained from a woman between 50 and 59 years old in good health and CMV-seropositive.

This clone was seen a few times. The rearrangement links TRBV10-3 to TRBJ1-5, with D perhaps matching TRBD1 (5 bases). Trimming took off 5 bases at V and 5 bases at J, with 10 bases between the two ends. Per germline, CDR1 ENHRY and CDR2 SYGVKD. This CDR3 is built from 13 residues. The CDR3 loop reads CAISPGVDQPQHF. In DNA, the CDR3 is TGTGCCATCAGTCCGGGGGTGGATCAGCCCCAGCATTTT.

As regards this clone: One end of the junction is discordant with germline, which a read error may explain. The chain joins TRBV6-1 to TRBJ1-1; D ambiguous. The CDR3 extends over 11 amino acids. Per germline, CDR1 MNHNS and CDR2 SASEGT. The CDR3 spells CASSYGRTQIF. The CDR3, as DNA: TGTGCCAGCAGTTACGGCCGGACTCAAATCTTT.

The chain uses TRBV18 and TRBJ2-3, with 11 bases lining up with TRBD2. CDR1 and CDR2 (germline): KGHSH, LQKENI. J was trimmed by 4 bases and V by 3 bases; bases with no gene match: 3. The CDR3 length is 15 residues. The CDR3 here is CASSPGLAGPDTQYF. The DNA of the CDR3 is TGTGCCAGCTCACCCGGACTAGCGGGTCCAGATACGCAGTATTTT.

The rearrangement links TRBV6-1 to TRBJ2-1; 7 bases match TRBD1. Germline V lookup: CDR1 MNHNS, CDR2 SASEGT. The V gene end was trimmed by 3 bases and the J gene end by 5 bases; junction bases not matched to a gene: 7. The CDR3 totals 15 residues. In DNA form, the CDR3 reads TGTGCCAGCAGTGAGGCACAGGGGACCCACAATGAGCAGTTCTTC. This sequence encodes CASSEAQGTHNEQFF.

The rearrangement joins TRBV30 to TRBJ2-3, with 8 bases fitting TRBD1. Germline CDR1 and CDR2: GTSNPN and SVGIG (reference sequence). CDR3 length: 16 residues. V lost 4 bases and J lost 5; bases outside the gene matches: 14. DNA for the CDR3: TGTGCCTGGATTCCGGGTGGCAGGGGGCTGGTAGATACGCAGTATTTT. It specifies CAWIPGGRGLVDTQYF.

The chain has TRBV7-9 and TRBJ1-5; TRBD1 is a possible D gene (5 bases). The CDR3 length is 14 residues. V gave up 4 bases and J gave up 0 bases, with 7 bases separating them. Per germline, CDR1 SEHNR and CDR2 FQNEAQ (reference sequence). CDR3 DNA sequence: TGTGCCAGCAGCTCCGACAGTAGCAATCAGCCCCAGCATTTT. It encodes CASSSDSSNQPQHF. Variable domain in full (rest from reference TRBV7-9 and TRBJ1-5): DTGVSQNPRHKITKRGQNVTFRCDPISEHNRLYWYRQTLGQGPEFLTYFQNEAQLEKSRLLSDRFSAERPKGSFSTLEIQRTEQGDSAMYLCASSSDSSNQPQHFGDGTRLSIL.

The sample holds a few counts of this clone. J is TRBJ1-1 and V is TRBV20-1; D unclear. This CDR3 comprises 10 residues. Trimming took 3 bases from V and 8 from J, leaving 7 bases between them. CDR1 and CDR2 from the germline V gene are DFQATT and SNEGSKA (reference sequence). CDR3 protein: CSARDSEAFF. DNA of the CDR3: TGCAGTGCTAGGGACTCCGAAGCTTTCTTT.

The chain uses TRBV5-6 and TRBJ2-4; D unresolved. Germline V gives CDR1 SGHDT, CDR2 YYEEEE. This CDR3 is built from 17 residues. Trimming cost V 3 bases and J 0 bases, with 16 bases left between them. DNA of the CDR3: TGTGCCAGCAGCTATGGGCCGGCGTCCCTAGCCAAAAACATTCAGTACTTC. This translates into CASSYGPASLAKNIQYF. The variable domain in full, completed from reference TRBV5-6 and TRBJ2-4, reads DAGVTQSPTHLIKTRGQQVTLRCSPKSGHDTVSWYQQALGQGPQFIFQYYEEEERQRGNFPDRFSGHQFPNYSSELNVNALLLGDSALYLCASSYGPASLAKNIQYFGAGTRLSVL.

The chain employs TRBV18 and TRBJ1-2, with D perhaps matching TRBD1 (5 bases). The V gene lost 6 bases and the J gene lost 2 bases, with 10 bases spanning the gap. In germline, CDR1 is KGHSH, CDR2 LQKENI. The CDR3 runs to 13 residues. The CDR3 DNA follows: TGTGCCAGCTCCCAGGACAAAAACTATGGCTACACCTTC. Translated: CASSQDKNYGYTF.

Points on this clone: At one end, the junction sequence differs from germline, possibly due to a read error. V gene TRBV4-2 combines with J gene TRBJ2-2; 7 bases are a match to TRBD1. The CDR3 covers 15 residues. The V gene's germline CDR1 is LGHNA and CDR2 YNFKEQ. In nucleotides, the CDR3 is TGTGCCAGCAGGCAAGGGACAGTCAACGCCGGGGAGCTGTTTTTT. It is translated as CASRQGTVNAGELFF.

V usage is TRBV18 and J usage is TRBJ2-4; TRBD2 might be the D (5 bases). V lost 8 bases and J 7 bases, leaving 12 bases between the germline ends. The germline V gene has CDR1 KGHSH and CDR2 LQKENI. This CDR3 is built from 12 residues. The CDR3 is CASHAGLNIQYF. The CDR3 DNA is TGTGCCAGCCACGCGGGTTTGAACATTCAGTACTTC. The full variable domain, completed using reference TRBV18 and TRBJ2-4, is NAGVMQNPRHLVRRRGQEARLRCSPMKGHSHVYWYRQLPEEGLKFMVYLQKENIIDESGMPKERFSAEFPKEGPSILRIQQVVRGDSAAYFCASHAGLNIQYFGAGTRLSVL.

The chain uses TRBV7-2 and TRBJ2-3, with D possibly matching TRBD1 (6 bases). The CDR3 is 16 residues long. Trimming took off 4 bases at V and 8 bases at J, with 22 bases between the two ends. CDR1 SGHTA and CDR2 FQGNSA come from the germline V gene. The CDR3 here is CASSSAGVNADRTQYF. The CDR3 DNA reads TGTGCCAGCAGCTCCGCAGGGGTGAACGCAGATCGTACGCAGTATTTT. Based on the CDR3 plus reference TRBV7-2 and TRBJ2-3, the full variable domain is GAGVSQSPSNKVTEKGKDVELRCDPISGHTALYWYRQSLGQGLEFLIYFQGNSAPDKSGLPSDRFSAERTGGSVSTLTIQRTQQEDSAVYLCASSSAGVNADRTQYFGPGTRLTVL.

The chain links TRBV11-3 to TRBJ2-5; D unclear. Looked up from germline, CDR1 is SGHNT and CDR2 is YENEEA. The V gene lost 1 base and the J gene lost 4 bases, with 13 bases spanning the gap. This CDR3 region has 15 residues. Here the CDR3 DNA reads TGTGCCAGCAGCTTAGGCTCCGGGTCGCGAGAGACCCAGTACTTC. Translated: CASSLGSGSRETQYF.

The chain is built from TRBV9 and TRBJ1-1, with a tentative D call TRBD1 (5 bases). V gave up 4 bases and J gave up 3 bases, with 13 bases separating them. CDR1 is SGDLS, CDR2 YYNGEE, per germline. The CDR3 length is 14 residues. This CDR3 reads CASSPIPGDTEAFF. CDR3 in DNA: TGTGCCAGCAGCCCTATTCCGGGGGACACTGAAGCTTTCTTT.

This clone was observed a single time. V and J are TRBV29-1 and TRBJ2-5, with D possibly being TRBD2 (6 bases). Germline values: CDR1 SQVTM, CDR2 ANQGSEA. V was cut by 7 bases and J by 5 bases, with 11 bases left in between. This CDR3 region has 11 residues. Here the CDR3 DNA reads TGCAGCGGGGGGAGCGGGGAGACCCAGTACTTC. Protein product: CSGGSGETQYF.

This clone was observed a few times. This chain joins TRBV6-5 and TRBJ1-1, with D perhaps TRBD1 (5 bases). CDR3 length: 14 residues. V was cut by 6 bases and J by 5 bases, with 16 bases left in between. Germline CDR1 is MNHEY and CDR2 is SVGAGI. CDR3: CASSILGRGTEAFF. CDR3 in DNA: TGTGCCAGCAGCATCCTAGGCCGGGGGACTGAAGCTTTCTTT.

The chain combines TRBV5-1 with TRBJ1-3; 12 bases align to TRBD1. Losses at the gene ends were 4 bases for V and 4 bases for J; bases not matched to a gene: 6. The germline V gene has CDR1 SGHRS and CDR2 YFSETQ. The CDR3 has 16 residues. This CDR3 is CASSPGDRGRGNTIYF. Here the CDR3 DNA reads TGCGCCAGCAGCCCCGGGGACAGGGGGCGAGGAAACACCATATATTTT.

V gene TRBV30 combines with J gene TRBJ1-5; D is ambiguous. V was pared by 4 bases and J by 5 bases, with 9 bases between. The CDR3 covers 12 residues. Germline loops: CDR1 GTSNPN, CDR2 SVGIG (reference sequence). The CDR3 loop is CAWNEADQPQHF. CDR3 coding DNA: TGTGCCTGGAACGAGGCCGATCAGCCCCAGCATTTT.

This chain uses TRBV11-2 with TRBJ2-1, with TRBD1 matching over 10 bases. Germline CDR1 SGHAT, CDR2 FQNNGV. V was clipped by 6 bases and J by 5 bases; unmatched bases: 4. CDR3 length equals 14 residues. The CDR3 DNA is TGTGCCAGCAGGCCGGGACAGGGGAACAATGAGCAGTTCTTC. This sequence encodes CASRPGQGNNEQFF.

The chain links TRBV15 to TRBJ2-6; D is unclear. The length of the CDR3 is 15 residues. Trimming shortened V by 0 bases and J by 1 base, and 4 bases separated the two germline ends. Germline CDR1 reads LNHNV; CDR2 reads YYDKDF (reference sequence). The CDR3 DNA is TGTGCCACCAGCAGAGACAGATCTGGGGCCAACGTCCTGACTTTC. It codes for CATSRDRSGANVLTF.

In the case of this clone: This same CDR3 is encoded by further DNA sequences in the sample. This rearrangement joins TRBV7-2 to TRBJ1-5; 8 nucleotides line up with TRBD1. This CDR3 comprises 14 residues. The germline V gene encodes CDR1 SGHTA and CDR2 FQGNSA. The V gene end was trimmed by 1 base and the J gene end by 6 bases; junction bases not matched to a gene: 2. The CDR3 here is CASSLGDRTQPQHF. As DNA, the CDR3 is TGTGCCAGCAGCTTAGGGGACAGGACTCAGCCCCAGCATTTT.

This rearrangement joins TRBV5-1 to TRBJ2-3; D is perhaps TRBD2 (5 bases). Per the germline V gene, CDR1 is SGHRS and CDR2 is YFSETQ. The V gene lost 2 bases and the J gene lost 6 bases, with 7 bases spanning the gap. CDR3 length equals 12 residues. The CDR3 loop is CASSFQRDTQYF. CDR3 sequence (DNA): TGCGCCAGCAGCTTTCAGCGGGATACGCAGTATTTT.

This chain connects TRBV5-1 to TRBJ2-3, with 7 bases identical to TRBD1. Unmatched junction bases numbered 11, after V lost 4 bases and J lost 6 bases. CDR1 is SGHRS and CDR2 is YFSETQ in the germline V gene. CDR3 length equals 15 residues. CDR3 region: CASSPWTGYMDTQYF. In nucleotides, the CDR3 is TGCGCCAGCAGCCCCTGGACAGGCTATATGGATACGCAGTATTTT.

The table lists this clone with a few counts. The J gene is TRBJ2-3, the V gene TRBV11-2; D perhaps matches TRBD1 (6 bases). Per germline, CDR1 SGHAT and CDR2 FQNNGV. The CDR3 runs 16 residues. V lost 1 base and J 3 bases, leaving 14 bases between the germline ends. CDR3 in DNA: TGTGCCAGCAGCTTAGGATCCCGAACAGGGACAGATACGCAGTATTTT. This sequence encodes CASSLGSRTGTDTQYF.

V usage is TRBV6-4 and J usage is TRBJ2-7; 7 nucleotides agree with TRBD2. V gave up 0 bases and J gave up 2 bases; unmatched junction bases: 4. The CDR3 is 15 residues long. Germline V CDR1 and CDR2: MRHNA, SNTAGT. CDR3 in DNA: TGTGCCAGCAGTGACTCGGCTAGCGGAACCTACGAGCAGTACTTC. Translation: CASSDSASGTYEQYF.